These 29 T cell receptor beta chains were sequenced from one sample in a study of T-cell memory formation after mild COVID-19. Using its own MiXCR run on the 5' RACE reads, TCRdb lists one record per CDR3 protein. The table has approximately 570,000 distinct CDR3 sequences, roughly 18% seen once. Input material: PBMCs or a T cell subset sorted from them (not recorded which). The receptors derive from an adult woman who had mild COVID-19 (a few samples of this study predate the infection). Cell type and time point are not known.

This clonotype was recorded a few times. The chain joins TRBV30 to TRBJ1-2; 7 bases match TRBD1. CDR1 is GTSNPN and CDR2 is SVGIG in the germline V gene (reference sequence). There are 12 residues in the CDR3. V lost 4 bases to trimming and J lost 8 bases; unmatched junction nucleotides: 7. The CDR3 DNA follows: TGTGCCTGGACCGAACAGGGGATCGGCTACACCTTC. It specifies CAWTEQGIGYTF.

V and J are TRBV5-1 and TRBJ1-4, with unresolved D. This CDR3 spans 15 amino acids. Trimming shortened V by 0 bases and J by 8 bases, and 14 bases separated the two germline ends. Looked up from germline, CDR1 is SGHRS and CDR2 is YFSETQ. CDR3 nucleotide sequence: TGCGCCAGCAGCTTGGGATCCGGAAGTAACGAAAAACTGTTTTTT. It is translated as CASSLGSGSNEKLFF.

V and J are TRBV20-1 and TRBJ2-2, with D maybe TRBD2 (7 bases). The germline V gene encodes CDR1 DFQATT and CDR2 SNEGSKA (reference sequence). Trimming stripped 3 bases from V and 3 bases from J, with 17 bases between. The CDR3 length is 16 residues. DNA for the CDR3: TGCAGTGCTAGCTGGTTTGGGGGGGCGGACACCGGGGAGCTGTTTTTT. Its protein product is CSASWFGGADTGELFF.

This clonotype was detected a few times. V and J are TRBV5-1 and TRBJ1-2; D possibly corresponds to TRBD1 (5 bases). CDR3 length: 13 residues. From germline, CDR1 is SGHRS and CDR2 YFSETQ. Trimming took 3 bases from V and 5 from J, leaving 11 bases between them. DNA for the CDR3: TGCGCCAGCAGCTATCCTGAGGGGTATGGCTACACCTTC. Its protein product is CASSYPEGYGYTF.

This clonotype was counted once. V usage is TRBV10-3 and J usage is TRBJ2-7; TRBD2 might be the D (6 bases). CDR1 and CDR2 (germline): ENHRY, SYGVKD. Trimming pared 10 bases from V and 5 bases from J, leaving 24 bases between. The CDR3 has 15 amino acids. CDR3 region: CATTIGDSPTDEQYF. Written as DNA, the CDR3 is TGTGCCACGACAATTGGGGACTCCCCGACGGACGAGCAGTACTTC.

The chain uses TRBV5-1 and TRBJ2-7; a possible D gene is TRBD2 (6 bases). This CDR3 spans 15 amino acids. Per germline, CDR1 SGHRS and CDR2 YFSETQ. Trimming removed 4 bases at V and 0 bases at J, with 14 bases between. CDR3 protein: CASSPGLPSSYEQYF. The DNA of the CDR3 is TGCGCCAGCAGCCCTGGACTACCTAGCTCCTACGAGCAGTACTTC.

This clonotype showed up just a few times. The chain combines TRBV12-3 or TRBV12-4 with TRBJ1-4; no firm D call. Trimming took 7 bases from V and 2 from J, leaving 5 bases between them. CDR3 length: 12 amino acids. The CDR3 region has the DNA TGTGCCAGCACCTTCACTAATGAAAAACTGTTTTTT. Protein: CASTFTNEKLFF.

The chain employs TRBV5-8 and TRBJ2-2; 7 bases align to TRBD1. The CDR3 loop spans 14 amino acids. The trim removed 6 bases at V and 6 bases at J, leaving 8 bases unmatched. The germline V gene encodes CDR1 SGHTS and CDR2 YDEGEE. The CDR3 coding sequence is TGTGCCAGCAACCCGACAGGGCAATCCGGGGAGCTGTTTTTT. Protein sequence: CASNPTGQSGELFF.

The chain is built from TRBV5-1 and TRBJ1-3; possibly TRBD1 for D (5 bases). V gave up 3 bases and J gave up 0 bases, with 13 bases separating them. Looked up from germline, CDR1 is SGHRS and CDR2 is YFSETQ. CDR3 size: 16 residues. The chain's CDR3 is CASSSGRKSSGNTIYF. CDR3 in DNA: TGCGCCAGCAGCTCGGGACGGAAATCCTCTGGAAACACCATATATTTT. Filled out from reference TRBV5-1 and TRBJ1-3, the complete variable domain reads KAGVTQTPRYLIKTRGQQVTLSCSPISGHRSVSWYQQTPGQGLQFLFEYFSETQRNKGNFPGRFSGRQFSNSRSEMNVSTLELGDSALYLCASSSGRKSSGNTIYFGEGSWLTVV.

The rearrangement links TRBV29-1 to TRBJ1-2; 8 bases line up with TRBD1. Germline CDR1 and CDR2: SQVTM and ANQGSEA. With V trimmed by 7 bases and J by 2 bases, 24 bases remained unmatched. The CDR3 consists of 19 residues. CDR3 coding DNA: TGCAGCGCCCTATCTCTGGACAGGACAGGGATGGGAGCGAACTATGGCTACACCTTC. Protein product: CSALSLDRTGMGANYGYTF.

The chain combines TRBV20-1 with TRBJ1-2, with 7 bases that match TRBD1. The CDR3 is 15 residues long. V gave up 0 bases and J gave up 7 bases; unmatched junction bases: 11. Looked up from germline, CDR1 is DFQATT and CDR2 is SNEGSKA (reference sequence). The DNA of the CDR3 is TGCAGTGCTAGAGATCAGGGCAGGGGGTCAGGTGGCTACACCTTC. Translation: CSARDQGRGSGGYTF.

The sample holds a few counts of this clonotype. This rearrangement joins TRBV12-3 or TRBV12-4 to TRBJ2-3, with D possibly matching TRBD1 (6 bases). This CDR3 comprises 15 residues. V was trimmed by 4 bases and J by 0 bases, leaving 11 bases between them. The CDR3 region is CASSSDRLSTDTQYF. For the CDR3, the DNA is TGTGCCAGCAGTTCGGACAGACTAAGCACAGATACGCAGTATTTT.

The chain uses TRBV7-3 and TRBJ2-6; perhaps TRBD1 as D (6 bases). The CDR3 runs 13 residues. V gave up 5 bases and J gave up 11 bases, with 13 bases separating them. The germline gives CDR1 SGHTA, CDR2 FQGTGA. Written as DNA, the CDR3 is TGTGCCAGCAGCGGCAGGGGCCCTGACGTCCTGACTTTC. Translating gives CASSGRGPDVLTF.

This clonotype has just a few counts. The CDR3 bases are TGTGCCAGCAGCCTTCGGCGGAACGAGCAGTACTTC. Translation gives CASSLRRNEQYF. The J gene is TRBJ2-7, the V gene TRBV6-2 or TRBV6-3; no firm D call. This CDR3 contains 12 residues. V was pared by 6 bases and J by 5 bases, with 11 bases between. Germline V gene lookup returns CDR1 MNHEY and CDR2 SVGEGT.

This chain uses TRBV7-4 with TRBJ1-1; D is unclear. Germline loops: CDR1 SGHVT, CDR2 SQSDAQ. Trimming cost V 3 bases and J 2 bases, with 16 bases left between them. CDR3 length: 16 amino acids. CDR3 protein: CASSFNPDRPNTEAFF. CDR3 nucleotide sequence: TGTGCCAGCAGCTTCAACCCGGACCGGCCAAACACTGAAGCTTTCTTT.

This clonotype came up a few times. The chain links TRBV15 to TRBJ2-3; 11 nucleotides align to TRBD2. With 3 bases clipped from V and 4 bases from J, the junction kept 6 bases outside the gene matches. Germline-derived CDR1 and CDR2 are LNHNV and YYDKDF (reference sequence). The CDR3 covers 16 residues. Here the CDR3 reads CATSSPLAGGSDTQYF. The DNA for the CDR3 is TGTGCCACCAGCAGTCCCCTAGCGGGAGGATCAGATACGCAGTATTTT.

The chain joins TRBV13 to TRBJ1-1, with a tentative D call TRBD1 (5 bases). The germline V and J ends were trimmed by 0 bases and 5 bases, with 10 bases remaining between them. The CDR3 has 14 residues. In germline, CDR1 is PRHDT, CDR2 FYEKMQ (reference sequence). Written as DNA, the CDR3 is TGTGCCAGCAGCTTAGGCCTCCGGGGGACTGAAGCTTTCTTT. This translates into CASSLGLRGTEAFF.

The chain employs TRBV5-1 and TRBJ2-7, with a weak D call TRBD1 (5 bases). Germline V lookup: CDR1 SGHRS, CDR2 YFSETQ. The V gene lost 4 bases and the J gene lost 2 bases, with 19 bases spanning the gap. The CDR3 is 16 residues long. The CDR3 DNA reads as TGCGCCAGCAGCACCAAGTCAGGGAATGGAGCCTACGAGCAGTACTTC. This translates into CASSTKSGNGAYEQYF.

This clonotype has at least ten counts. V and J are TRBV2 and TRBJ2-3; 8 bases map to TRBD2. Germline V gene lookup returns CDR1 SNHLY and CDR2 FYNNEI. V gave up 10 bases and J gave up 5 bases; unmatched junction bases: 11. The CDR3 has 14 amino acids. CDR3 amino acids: CAITAGGRGDTQYF. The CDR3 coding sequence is TGTGCCATAACGGCGGGGGGCCGGGGAGATACGCAGTATTTT. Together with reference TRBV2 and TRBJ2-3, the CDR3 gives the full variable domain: EPEVTQTPSHQVTQMGQEVILRCVPISNHLYFYWYRQILGQKVEFLVSFYNNEISEKSEIFDDQFSVERPDGSNFTLKIRSTKLEDSAMYFCAITAGGRGDTQYFGPGTRLTVL.

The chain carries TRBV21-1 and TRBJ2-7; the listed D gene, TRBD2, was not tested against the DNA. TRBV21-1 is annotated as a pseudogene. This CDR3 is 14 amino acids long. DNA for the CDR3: TGTGCCAGCAGCACAGGGGACTCCTCCTACGAGCAGTACTTC. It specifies CASSTGDSSYEQYF.

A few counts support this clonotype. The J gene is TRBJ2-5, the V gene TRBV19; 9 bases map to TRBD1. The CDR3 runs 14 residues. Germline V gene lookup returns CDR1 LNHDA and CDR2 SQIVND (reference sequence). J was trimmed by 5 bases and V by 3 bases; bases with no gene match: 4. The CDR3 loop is CASSITGGEETQYF. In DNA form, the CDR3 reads TGTGCCAGTAGTATTACAGGGGGCGAGGAGACCCAGTACTTC.

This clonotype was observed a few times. The CDR3 sequence is CSRGGRAEAFF. The CDR3 bases are TGCAGCCGAGGAGGGAGGGCTGAAGCTTTCTTT. The chain links TRBV20-1 to TRBJ1-1; D unresolved. Germline V gene sequence: CDR1 DFQATT, CDR2 SNEGSKA (reference sequence). The CDR3 covers 11 residues.

The DNA for the CDR3 is TGTGCCAGCTGTGTTTCCGGTGAGGATTCACCCCTCCACTTT. Translated: CASCVSGEDSPLHF. V gene TRBV6-2 or TRBV6-3 combines with J gene TRBJ1-6; D is unclear. The V end lost 8 bases, the J end lost 8 bases, and 16 bases lay between the germline ends. Germline V gene sequence: CDR1 MNHEY, CDR2 SVGEGT. The CDR3 is 14 amino acids.

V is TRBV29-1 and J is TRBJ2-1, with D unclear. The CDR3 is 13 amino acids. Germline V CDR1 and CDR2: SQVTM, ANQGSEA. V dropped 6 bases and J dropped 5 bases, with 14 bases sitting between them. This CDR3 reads CSVEMGRDNEQFF. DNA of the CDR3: TGCAGCGTGGAAATGGGCCGGGACAATGAGCAGTTCTTC.

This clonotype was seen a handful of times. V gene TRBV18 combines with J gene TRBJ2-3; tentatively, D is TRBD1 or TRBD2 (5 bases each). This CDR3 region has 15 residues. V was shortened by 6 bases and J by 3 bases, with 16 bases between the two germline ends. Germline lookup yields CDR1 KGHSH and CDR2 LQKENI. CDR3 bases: TGTGCCAGCTCTACCGGGGCGGGTAGTACAGATACGCAGTATTTT. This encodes CASSTGAGSTDTQYF.

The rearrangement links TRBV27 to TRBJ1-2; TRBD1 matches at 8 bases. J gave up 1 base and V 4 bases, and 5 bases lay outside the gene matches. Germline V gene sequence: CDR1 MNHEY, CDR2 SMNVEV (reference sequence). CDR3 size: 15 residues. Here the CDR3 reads CASSSATGVNYGYTF. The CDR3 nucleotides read TGTGCCAGCAGTTCCGCGACAGGGGTTAACTATGGCTACACCTTC.

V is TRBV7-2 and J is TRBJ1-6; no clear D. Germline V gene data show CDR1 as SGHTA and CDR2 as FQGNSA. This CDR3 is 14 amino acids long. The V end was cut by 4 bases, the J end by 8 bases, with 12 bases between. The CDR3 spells CASSSQAGDSPLHF. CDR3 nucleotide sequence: TGTGCCAGCAGCTCCCAGGCCGGGGATTCACCCCTCCACTTT.

The CDR3 nucleotides read TGCAGTGCCTCCATAGGACAGGCCCTTAGCAATCAGCCCCAGCATTTT. The encoded protein is CSASIGQALSNQPQHF. The rearrangement links TRBV20-1 to TRBJ1-5, with TRBD1 identical over 7 bases. Germline lookup yields CDR1 DFQATT and CDR2 SNEGSKA (reference sequence). This CDR3 is built from 16 residues. J lost 0 bases, V lost 6 bases, and 11 bases had no gene match.

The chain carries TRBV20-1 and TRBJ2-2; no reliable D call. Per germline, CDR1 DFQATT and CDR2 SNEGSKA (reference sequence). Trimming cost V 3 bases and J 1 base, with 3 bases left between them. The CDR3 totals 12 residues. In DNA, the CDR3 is TGCAGTGCTAGGGGGAACACCGGGGAGCTGTTTTTT. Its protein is CSARGNTGELFF.